Detailed here is one T cell receptor beta chain. The antigen is undetermined. The time point: newly diagnosed GD, antithyroid drugs for less than 3 months. PBMC RNA served as the TCR library source. An endocrinology department located in Xi'an, China, was where the patients came from. Construction of TCR beta libraries relied on iRepertoire HTBI primers and on Arm-PCR targeting CDR3 regions. From the multiplex PCR reads, TCRdb called clonotypes with MiXCR, one entry per CDR3 protein. Of some 560,000 distinct CDR3 sequences in the sample, 15% to 20% are singletons; the top ten hold roughly 25%. Per germline, CDR1 LNHDA and CDR2 SQIVND (reference sequence). This CDR3 is built from 14 residues. V gave up 5 bases and J gave up 3 bases, with 13 bases separating them. The data belong to a study of regulatory T cells in long-lasting Graves disease. Broader study findings: Investigators studied peripheral blood only, not thyroid tissue. Accuracy may have suffered from the small sample size.

These data were also reused for a study on T cells in Graves' hyperthyroidism and ophthalmopathy.

The chain has TRBV19 and TRBJ1-1, with D maybe TRBD1 (6 bases). The receptor was isolated from a woman aged 40-65 years with Graves disease. The source material was peripheral blood mononuclear cells (PBMCs), sampled at new diagnosis, from a patient treated with antithyroid drugs. The CDR3 reads CASSAQGRYTEAFF. The CDR3 coding sequence is TGTGCCAGTAGTGCGCAGGGGAGGTACACTGAAGCTTTCTTT.